The clone carrying this TCR beta chain was recorded many times. Its specificity is unknown. The library targeted TCRbeta and was prepared with unique molecular identifiers. Each CDR3 protein gets one entry after TCRdb re-called the PCR reads with MiXCR. The profile shows 200,000 to 250,000 distinct CDR3 sequences, roughly a tenth of them singletons. The sample originates from a study of T-cell reconstitution after alpha-beta-depleted transplantation in children. V lost 5 bases to trimming and J lost 7 bases, with 15 bases between them. CDR1 is DFQATT and CDR2 is SNEGSKA in the germline V gene (reference sequence). CDR3 size: 13 residues. General observations from the study: Newly made T cells mostly supplied T-cell counts and diversity one year after transplant.

The sequenced sample was PBMCs, obtained before TCRalphabeta/CD19-depleted stem cell transplant. This sequence joins TRBV20-1 and TRBJ2-1, with D maybe TRBD2 (6 bases). The source of this sequence is a child under two years old with acute myeloid leukemia, due to receive a stem cell transplant. In nucleotides, the CDR3 is TGCAGTGCTGCGCGGGACGCCACAAATGAGCAGTTCTTC. Translating gives CSAARDATNEQFF.